This T cell receptor beta chain was documented in a study of blood T cell repertoires in COVID-19. Looking at the study overall: Sites in the United States, Italy and Spain provided acute and convalescent COVID-19 samples. T cells, B-cell-depleted T cells, or PBMCs supplied cDNA or gDNA.

J gave up 1 base and V 5 bases, and 12 bases lay outside the gene matches. There are 17 residues in the CDR3. Germline V CDR1 and CDR2: SGHVS, FNYEAQ. Original processing methods: Nucleated cell number was recorded as an estimate derived from reference gene primer amplification. TCRdb keeps only in-frame clones here, not all; method: immunoSEQ multiplex PCR. The D gene and trimming were derived from the DNA, and the V and J assignments and clone size from that table. Here the sample spans around 260,000 clones, about 87% being singletons. While infection was still active, Seattle patients were enrolled and then followed longitudinally.

The source of this sequence is a woman in her 70s with COVID-19, enrolled during active disease. J is TRBJ1-2 and V is TRBV7-6; 8 bases line up with TRBD1. What was sequenced was peripheral blood. CDR3 loop: CASSPRTGTKGNYGYTF. The CDR3 DNA follows: TGTGCCAGCAGCCCGAGGACAGGGACGAAGGGTAACTATGGCTACACCTTC.